Listed here are 8 T cell receptor beta chains from one sample, sequenced in a study of control samples from healthy donors and cancer patients. Generated by immunoSEQ multiplex PCR, the TCRdb table keeps only in-frame clones and is missing some. Seen here are about 150,000 clones, 93% observed once, and the top ten hold over 2%. Sequencing was performed on blood. The receptor set was obtained from a man aged 45 to 65 in good health.

This clone was counted ten times or more. The genes are TRBV28 and TRBJ1-4, with TRBD1 as a possible D gene (6 bases). Germline V gene sequence: CDR1 MDHEN, CDR2 SYDVKM. The CDR3 is made up of 15 amino acids. V lost 5 bases and J 2 bases, leaving 12 bases between the germline ends. CDR3: CASSGGGGTNEKLFF. CDR3 DNA sequence: TGTGCCAGCAGTGGTGGAGGGGGTACTAATGAAAAACTGTTTTTT.

This chain connects TRBV28 to TRBJ2-7; D is tentatively TRBD1 or TRBD2 (6 bases each). Germline CDR1 MDHEN, CDR2 SYDVKM. The CDR3 extends over 14 amino acids. V was cut by 2 bases and J by 0 bases, with 8 bases left in between. The CDR3 bases are TGTGCCAGCAGTTTAAAGGGGGGCTCCTACGAGCAGTACTTC. Amino acids: CASSLKGGSYEQYF.

J is TRBJ2-3 and V is TRBV11-2, with TRBD2 matching 14 bases. The CDR3 is made up of 18 amino acids. Trimming at V came to 1 base and at J to 2 bases, leaving 5 bases not matched to a gene. Germline CDR1 is SGHAT and CDR2 is FQNNGV. The CDR3 DNA reads as TGTGCCAGCAGCTTAGTCCGACTAGCGGGAGGGTACACAGATACGCAGTATTTT. It codes for CASSLVRLAGGYTDTQYF.

The table lists this clone with a count of one. The chain recombines TRBV6-1 with TRBJ2-4, with D possibly TRBD2 on 5 matching bases. The CDR3 consists of 15 residues. Trimming shortened V by 3 bases and J by 0 bases, and 9 bases separated the two germline ends. The germline gives CDR1 MNHNS, CDR2 SASEGT. CDR3: CASSDPGLAKNIQYF. The CDR3 DNA is TGTGCCAGCAGTGACCCGGGGTTAGCCAAAAACATTCAGTACTTC.

The chain has TRBV7-2 and TRBJ2-5, with 9 bases identical to TRBD2. Germline CDR1 and CDR2: SGHTA and FQGNSA. The J segment lost 5 bases and the V segment lost 4 bases, leaving 8 bases of the junction unmatched. The CDR3 covers 15 residues. The CDR3 nucleotides are TGTGCCAGCAGCTCCCCGGGACTAGCTAGGGAGACCCAGTACTTC. It is translated as CASSSPGLARETQYF.

This chain uses TRBV27 with TRBJ2-3; D remains unclear. Trimming took 2 bases from V and 0 from J, leaving 12 bases between them. The germline gives CDR1 MNHEY, CDR2 SMNVEV (reference sequence). The CDR3 is made up of 16 amino acids. The CDR3 sequence: CASSLGRFTSTDTQYF. In DNA form, the CDR3 reads TGTGCCAGCAGTTTAGGACGGTTCACTAGCACAGATACGCAGTATTTT.

The chain links TRBV13 to TRBJ2-1, with 10 bases identical to TRBD1. CDR1 is PRHDT, CDR2 FYEKMQ, per germline (reference sequence). The trim removed 3 bases at V and 4 bases at J, leaving 3 bases unmatched. The CDR3 is made up of 15 amino acids. CDR3 protein: CASSFRDRGYNEQFF. Written as DNA, the CDR3 is TGTGCCAGCAGCTTTCGGGACAGGGGATACAATGAGCAGTTCTTC.

The CDR3 DNA reads TGTGCCAGCAGCCGGGACGGGGTGAACACTGAAGCTTTCTTT. It is translated as CASSRDGVNTEAFF. The chain couples TRBV6-5 to TRBJ1-1; the D gene is possibly TRBD1 (5 bases). This CDR3 has 14 amino acids. From germline, CDR1 is MNHEY and CDR2 SVGAGI. Trimming pared 6 bases from V and 0 bases from J, leaving 11 bases between.